A selection of T cell receptor beta chains follows, all from one sample in a study of CD8+ T cells in alopecia areata. Generated by immunoSEQ multiplex PCR, the TCRdb table keeps only in-frame clones and is missing some. This sample carries some 180,000 clones, 40% to 65% of them seen once, and the ten largest clones take roughly 9.1%. The sequencing used CD8+ T cells sorted from blood, collected around week 52, from a patient treated with tofacitinib. These receptor sequences come from a human donor with alopecia areata. Each CDR3 is given without its conserved first and last residue. Each record gives: V gene, J gene, CDR3 protein.

TRBV10-3	TRBJ2-1	AISETTGIGNEQF
TRBV6-5	TRBJ2-7	ASTSSIYEQY
TRBV28	TRBJ2-7	ASGGGEQY
TRBV27	TRBJ2-3	ASSLWGRRDTQY
TRBV10-2	TRBJ1-3	ASSGRSRIDGNTIY
TRBV13	TRBJ2-7	ASSPESSYEQY
TRBV6-6	TRBJ1-1	ASSPTSNTEAF
TRBV30	TRBJ2-7	AWSVGARESYEQY
TRBV19	TRBJ1-6	ASSLIHSTGGMAPLH
TRBV6-5	TRBJ2-6	ASSYDQVGANVLT
TRBV4-1	TRBJ2-5	ASSQDRSQETQY
TRBV7-3	TRBJ2-3	ASSFRAGGRTDTQY
TRBV30	TRBJ2-2	AWSVLGDTGELF
TRBV6-6	TRBJ2-7	ASSYGAGEDEQY
TRBV27	TRBJ2-7	ASSLKRPGQGTYEQY
TRBV5-1	TRBJ1-3	ASSRDGSLSGNTIY
TRBV30	TRBJ1-1	AWSILGTGGFTEAF
TRBV27	TRBJ1-6	ASSFGRGGSPLH
TRBV5-1	TRBJ1-1	ASSLDAVVEAF
TRBV15	TRBJ1-2	ATSRNTGANGYT
TRBV5-1	TRBJ2-7	ASSLGHLSYEQY
TRBV27	TRBJ2-7	ASSLLGGDAYEQY
TRBV27	TRBJ2-1	ASSPRGWEQF
TRBV2	TRBJ1-1	ASSELGTGLGETEAF
TRBV10-1	TRBJ2-1	ASSSSGTGWHEQF
TRBV6-5	TRBJ2-1	ASSYVRGSNNEQF
TRBV29-1	TRBJ2-1	SVEPGNNEQF
TRBV5-1	TRBJ1-1	ASSLGSEYTEAF
TRBV5-1	TRBJ2-2	ASSFLGLAGELF
TRBV27	TRBJ1-1	ASSNPENTEAF
TRBV30	TRBJ2-7	AWTEGFGGYSYEQY
TRBV5-6	TRBJ1-6	ASSHGYENSPLH
TRBV18	TRBJ1-6	ASSPSPGSHSPLH
TRBV29-1	TRBJ2-5	SVAETQY
TRBV7-8	TRBJ2-2	ASSLPRTGGEVGELF
TRBV7-9	TRBJ1-6	ASSGQVGPLH
TRBV6-5	TRBJ1-2	ASSIQGYDGYT
TRBV9	TRBJ1-2	ASSANRPYGYT
TRBV7-8	TRBJ2-7	ASSIGVAGGGGEQY
TRBV29-1	TRBJ1-2	SVGSPGGYGYT
TRBV29-1	TRBJ1-1	SATGDNTEAF
TRBV6-5	TRBJ2-1	ATRLAGDPYNEQF
TRBV6-4	TRBJ2-3	ASSDSTTDTQY
TRBV27	TRBJ1-1	ASSTGTGTEAF
TRBV12-5	TRBJ1-3	ASGLGRSSGNTIY
TRBV30	TRBJ1-4	AWGGSEKLF
TRBV7-9	TRBJ2-2	ASSRPGARTGELF
TRBV14	TRBJ2-7	ASSRTWNEQY
TRBV9	TRBJ2-1	ASSPDRDEQF
TRBV19	TRBJ2-6	ASSPRDGANVLT
TRBV29-1	TRBJ1-2	SVEEEGAGYGYT
TRBV5-6	TRBJ2-5	ASSPYAETQY
TRBV6-5	TRBJ1-1	ASSSLPGHTNTEAF
TRBV30	TRBJ1-1	AWSVGTGGF